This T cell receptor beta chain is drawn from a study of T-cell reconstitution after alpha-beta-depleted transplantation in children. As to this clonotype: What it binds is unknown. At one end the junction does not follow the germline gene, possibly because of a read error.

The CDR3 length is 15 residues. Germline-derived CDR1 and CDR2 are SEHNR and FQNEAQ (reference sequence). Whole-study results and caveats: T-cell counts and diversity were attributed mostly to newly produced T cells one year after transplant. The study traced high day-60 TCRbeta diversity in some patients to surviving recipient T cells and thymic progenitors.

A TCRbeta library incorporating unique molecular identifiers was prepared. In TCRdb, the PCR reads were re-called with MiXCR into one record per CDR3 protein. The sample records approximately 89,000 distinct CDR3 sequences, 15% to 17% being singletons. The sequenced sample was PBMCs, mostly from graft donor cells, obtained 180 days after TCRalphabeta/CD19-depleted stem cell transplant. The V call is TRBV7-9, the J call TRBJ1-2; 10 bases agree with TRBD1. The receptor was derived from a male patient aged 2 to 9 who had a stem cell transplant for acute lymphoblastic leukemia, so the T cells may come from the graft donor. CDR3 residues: CASSLTRQGADGDTF. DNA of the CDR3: TGTGCCAGCAGCTTGACCCGACAGGGGGCGGATGGCGACACCTTC.